Following are 21 T cell receptor beta chains from one sample sequenced in a study of T cells in severe cutaneous drug reactions. TCR subtype-specific primers in iRepertoire multiplex PCR prepared libraries for bulk and single-cell sequencing. TCRdb re-called the multiplex PCR reads; one entry per CDR3 protein, DNA not given. This sample contains under 3,000 distinct CDR3 sequences. The donors had carbamazepine-induced Stevens-Johnson syndrome or toxic epidermal necrolysis. The sample taken for sequencing was cells from a skin blister. These receptor sequences come from a human donor with toxic epidermal necrolysis, a severe cutaneous drug reaction.

The rearrangement joins TRBV6-6 to TRBJ1-4. Germline V lookup: CDR1 MNHNY, CDR2 SVGAGI (reference sequence). The CDR3 is made up of 14 amino acids. CDR3: CASSYPEEGEKLFF.

The chain is built from TRBV29-1 and TRBJ1-2. Germline V gives CDR1 SQVTM, CDR2 ANQGSEA. The CDR3 has 17 residues. CDR3 region: CSVEEMLRQGPNYGYTF.

This clonotype is medium-sized by frequency. This rearrangement joins TRBV24-1 to TRBJ2-3. Germline assignment: CDR1 KGHDR and CDR2 SFDVKD. This CDR3 region has 13 residues. The CDR3 spells CATSDRFSNTQYF.

The chain recombines TRBV4-3 with TRBJ1-1. This CDR3 has 12 residues. Germline CDR1 LGHNA, CDR2 YSLEER. The CDR3 reads CASSQDGRKAFF.

Frequency places this clonotype as medium-sized. The chain carries TRBV29-1 and TRBJ1-1. CDR1 is SQVTM and CDR2 is ANQGSEA in the germline V gene. The CDR3 length is 12 residues. The CDR3 sequence is CSVRKTNTEAFF.

This clonotype counts as medium-sized by frequency. The chain combines TRBV9 with TRBJ2-7; the D call from TCRdb, TRBD2, cannot be confirmed without DNA. This CDR3 has 15 amino acids. Looked up from germline, CDR1 is SGDLS and CDR2 is YYNGEE. CDR3 region: CASSVGGMSSYEQYF.

The chain recombines TRBV18 with TRBJ2-7; there is no DNA to check the TCRdb D call of TRBD1. The CDR3 is made up of 16 amino acids. Germline CDR1 reads KGHSH; CDR2 reads LQKENI. The CDR3 protein is CASSPSTTGGGNEQYF. Together with reference TRBV18 and TRBJ2-7, the CDR3 gives the full variable domain: NAGVMQNPRHLVRRRGQEARLRCSPMKGHSHVYWYRQLPEEGLKFMVYLQKENIIDESGMPKERFSAEFPKEGPSILRIQQVVRGDSAAYFCASSPSTTGGGNEQYFGPGTRLTVT.

This clonotype ranks as medium-sized (0.01 to 0.1%) in terms of frequency. The V and J genes are TRBV20-1 and TRBJ2-1; TCRdb returns TRBD2, unconfirmable since there is no DNA. The CDR3 sequence is 20 residues long. Germline CDR1 and CDR2: DFQATT and SNEGSKA (reference sequence). The CDR3 loop reads CSARDTTGTSGRRAYNEQFF.

V and J are TRBV7-6 and TRBJ1-4; the D call of TRBD1 rests on TCRdb alone, since no DNA is present to check it. Per the germline V gene, CDR1 is SGHVS and CDR2 is FNYEAQ. The CDR3 has 16 residues. CDR3: CASSFQTGTLAEKLFF.

Measured by frequency, this clonotype is medium-sized. The rearrangement links TRBV7-2 to TRBJ2-7. This CDR3 comprises 14 residues. From germline, CDR1 is SGHTA and CDR2 FQGNSA. The chain's CDR3 is CASSPRANSYEQYF. Full variable domain (rest looked up from reference TRBV7-2 and TRBJ2-7): GAGVSQSPSNKVTEKGKDVELRCDPISGHTALYWYRQSLGQGLEFLIYFQGNSAPDKSGLPSDRFSAERTGGSVSTLTIQRTQQEDSAVYLCASSPRANSYEQYFGPGTRLTVT.

Frequency places this clonotype as medium-sized. The chain uses TRBV18 and TRBJ2-2. The germline V gene encodes CDR1 KGHSH and CDR2 LQKENI. CDR3 length: 15 amino acids. The chain's CDR3 is CASSLESRNTGELFF.

V gene TRBV6-2 or TRBV6-3 combines with J gene TRBJ2-4; absent DNA, TCRdb's TRBD1 call cannot be checked. CDR3 length: 15 residues. Germline V CDR1 and CDR2: MNHEY, SVGEGT. CDR3 protein: CASTQGGWVRNIQYF.

This clonotype is classed as large by frequency. The chain employs TRBV6-2 or TRBV6-3 and TRBJ2-1; TCRdb outputs TRBD1, but without DNA this stays unchecked. The CDR3 is made up of 12 amino acids. Germline V gene lookup returns CDR1 MNHEY and CDR2 SVGEGT. The CDR3 here is CASSWDRNEQFF.

V is TRBV11-2 and J is TRBJ2-7; checking the TCRdb D call of TRBD2 is not possible without DNA. Germline-derived CDR1 and CDR2 are SGHAT and FQNNGV. The CDR3 is made up of 15 amino acids. The CDR3 sequence is CASSLPGTGSYEQYF.

The chain combines TRBV6-6 with TRBJ1-1; TCRdb proposes TRBD1, but this gene call is untestable without DNA. CDR1 and CDR2 (germline): MNHNY, SVGAGI (reference sequence). This CDR3 spans 13 amino acids. The CDR3 sequence is CASRDTSSTEAFF.

By frequency, this clonotype registers medium-sized. The rearrangement links TRBV28 to TRBJ2-7. Per the germline V gene, CDR1 is MDHEN and CDR2 is SYDVKM. CDR3 size: 14 residues. CDR3 amino acids: CASSLEEKYYEQYF.

Frequency places this clonotype as medium-sized. This rearrangement joins TRBV29-1 to TRBJ1-1; lacking DNA, the TRBD1 call made by TCRdb goes unchecked. CDR1 and CDR2 (germline): SQVTM, ANQGSEA. The CDR3 has 11 amino acids. CDR3 residues: CSVAWGTEAFF.

CDR3 sequence: CAWMRALYNEQFF. V gene TRBV30 combines with J gene TRBJ2-1; the TCRdb call, TRBD1, lacks DNA for checking. In germline, CDR1 is GTSNPN, CDR2 SVGIG (reference sequence). This CDR3 has 13 residues.

This chain uses TRBV4-1 with TRBJ2-2; TCRdb selects TRBD2, and the lack of DNA leaves this call unchecked. This CDR3 is built from 17 residues. Germline V gene data show CDR1 as MGHRA and CDR2 as YSYEKL. The CDR3 sequence: CASSHGTSGSMTGELFF.

V gene TRBV6-2 or TRBV6-3 combines with J gene TRBJ2-7; lacking DNA, the TRBD2 call made by TCRdb goes unchecked. The CDR3 is 15 amino acids. CDR1 and CDR2 from the germline V gene are MNHEY and SVGEGT. CDR3 sequence reads: CASSYETSETYEQYF.

V and J are TRBV2 and TRBJ2-1; TCRdb names TRBD2, which stays unverified in the absence of DNA. The CDR3 length is 11 residues. Germline CDR1 is SNHLY and CDR2 is FYNNEI. The CDR3 here is CASISSVEQFF.